The clone carrying this T cell receptor beta chain was observed many times. RNA transcripts were the template for amplifying TCR beta CDR3 regions. Initially, a first-round RT-PCR of the TCR CDR3 employed the HTBI primer set. Each CDR3 protein gets one entry after TCRdb re-called the multiplex PCR reads with MiXCR. The sample carries 660,000 or so distinct CDR3 sequences, 45% recorded once. The data originate from a study of T cells in Graves' hyperthyroidism and ophthalmopathy. The CDR3 contains 13 residues. CDR1 is SGHRS, CDR2 YFSETQ, per germline. V was shortened by 2 bases and J by 2 bases, with 7 bases between the two germline ends.

The material sequenced was peripheral blood or thyroid tissue (not recorded which). This clonotype was obtained from an adult man with Graves' disease, either hyperthyroidism or ophthalmopathy (not recorded which). V gene TRBV5-1 combines with J gene TRBJ2-5; D unresolved. CDR3 loop: CASSLQDQETQYF. CDR3 nucleotides: TGCGCCAGCAGCTTACAAGATCAAGAGACCCAGTACTTC.